A single sample is the source of the 14 T cell receptor beta chains below, sequenced in a study of CXCR3-negative and CXCR3-positive naive CD8 T cells. The method, 5' RACE with UMI labels, was used to prepare the TRB cDNA libraries. TCRdb reprocessed the 5' RACE reads; each CDR3 protein has one entry and no DNA is given. In total, the table holds about 130,000 distinct CDR3 sequences. Sequencing used naive CXCR3- CD8+ T cells from blood. Indicated subset: CD45RO-CCR7+CD27+CD95- naive CD8+ T cells lacking CXCR3 (TNR3-). These TCRs come from a human donor in good health. Some clones in this sample may be carry-over from other donors' samples.

The rearrangement joins TRBV11-2 to TRBJ2-1; the D gene TCRdb calls, TRBD2, cannot be checked with no DNA. Germline loops: CDR1 SGHAT, CDR2 FQNNGV. The CDR3 is 15 amino acids. The CDR3: CASSLSGLAGDEQFF. The full variable domain, in which reference TRBV11-2 and TRBJ2-1 provide the parts outside the CDR3, is EAGVAQSPRYKIIEKRQSVAFWCNPISGHATLYWYQQILGQGPKLLIQFQNNGVVDDSQLPKDRFSAERLKGVDSTLKIQPAKLEDSAVYLCASSLSGLAGDEQFFGPGTRLTVL.

The rearrangement links TRBV6-6 to TRBJ1-5; the TCRdb D gene call, TRBD1, has no DNA to confirm it. CDR1 and CDR2 (germline): MNHNY, SVGAGI (reference sequence). This CDR3 has 15 amino acids. The CDR3 here is CASSYPGQVNQPQHF.

The chain links TRBV7-2 to TRBJ2-1; the D call from TCRdb, TRBD2, cannot be confirmed without DNA. CDR3 length equals 15 residues. Germline V gene lookup returns CDR1 SGHTA and CDR2 FQGNSA. The chain's CDR3 is CASSWTSGGAGEQFF.

The gene calls are TRBV24-1 and TRBJ2-5; TCRdb's D gene call, TRBD1, goes unchecked for lack of DNA. The length of the CDR3 is 14 residues. Germline loops: CDR1 KGHDR, CDR2 SFDVKD. This chain's CDR3 is CATSMDTPGETQYF.

The V call is TRBV2, the J call TRBJ2-1. CDR1 is SNHLY, CDR2 FYNNEI, per germline. The CDR3 runs 13 residues. CDR3 in amino acids: CAIAGISYNEQFF. Looking up the rest from reference TRBV2 and TRBJ2-1 gives the full variable domain: EPEVTQTPSHQVTQMGQEVILRCVPISNHLYFYWYRQILGQKVEFLVSFYNNEISEKSEIFDDQFSVERPDGSNFTLKIRSTKLEDSAMYFCAIAGISYNEQFFGPGTRLTVL.

V is TRBV6-5 and J is TRBJ2-2. CDR1 MNHEY and CDR2 SVGAGI come from the germline V gene. The CDR3 length is 16 residues. The CDR3 protein is CASSYSTRSNTGELFF.

The chain employs TRBV10-2 and TRBJ2-5. This CDR3 has 15 amino acids. Germline CDR1 is WSHSY and CDR2 is SAAADI. CDR3: CASSESRSSLQTQYF.

The gene calls are TRBV24-1 and TRBJ2-3; TCRdb selects TRBD2, and the lack of DNA leaves this call unchecked. Germline V CDR1 and CDR2: KGHDR, SFDVKD. The CDR3 is 15 amino acids. Here the CDR3 reads CATSDLAESTDTQYF.

The chain uses TRBV12-3 or TRBV12-4 and TRBJ2-4; TCRdb reports TRBD1, a call that lacks DNA to check it against. The CDR3 contains 13 residues. The CDR3 reads CASSLSGENIQYF.

This sequence joins TRBV20-1 and TRBJ2-5; as DNA is missing, the TRBD1 call by TCRdb cannot be tested. CDR3 length: 15 residues. The germline V gene has CDR1 DFQATT and CDR2 SNEGSKA (reference sequence). CDR3 in amino acids: CSARGPGTYQETQYF.

This rearrangement joins TRBV7-2 to TRBJ2-5; TCRdb's D call, TRBD2, is unchecked because there is no DNA. The CDR3 sequence is 15 residues long. From germline, CDR1 is SGHTA and CDR2 FQGNSA. This CDR3 is CASGRGSGGLETQYF.

The chain recombines TRBV5-1 with TRBJ2-1. The CDR3 sequence is 16 residues long. Looked up from germline, CDR1 is SGHRS and CDR2 is YFSETQ. The CDR3 spells CASSFPDSYSYNEQFF.

The gene calls are TRBV7-9 and TRBJ2-5; as DNA is missing, the TRBD1 call by TCRdb cannot be tested. The CDR3 runs 15 residues. The germline V gene has CDR1 SEHNR and CDR2 FQNEAQ (reference sequence). CDR3 loop: CASSPNSIGDRTQYF.

This chain uses TRBV19 with TRBJ1-1. Germline V lookup: CDR1 LNHDA, CDR2 SQIVND (reference sequence). The CDR3 is 15 amino acids. The CDR3 here is CASRLAGTPNTEAFF.